The 20 T cell receptor beta chains below all came from one sample that was sequenced in a study of CD8 T cells in Susac syndrome. cDNA came from around 0.5 to 1 ug RNA primed by random hexamers. TCRdb re-derived calls from the immunoSEQ multiplex PCR reads in MiXCR, one entry per CDR3 protein. Among about 200,000 distinct CDR3 sequences, approximately 95% were seen once, and the ten largest hold about 0.1%. Sequencing was performed on CD4+ T cells from PBMCs. These receptors came from a human donor in good health.

The chain combines TRBV20-1 with TRBJ2-7, with D perhaps TRBD2 (6 bases). V was pared by 3 bases and J by 5 bases, with 20 bases between. Germline assignment: CDR1 DFQATT and CDR2 SNEGSKA (reference sequence). This CDR3 has 15 amino acids. CDR3 DNA: TGCAGTGCTAGGATTTCGACGGGACTGCCCGACGAGCAGTACGTC. Translated: CSARISTGLPDEQYV.

This chain links TRBV27 with TRBJ2-7; D call uncertain. This CDR3 comprises 13 residues. Germline values: CDR1 MNHEY, CDR2 SMNVEV (reference sequence). The CDR3 loop is CASSISTGYEQYV. The CDR3, as DNA: TGTGCCAGCAGTATATCGACGGGTTACGAGCAGTACGTC.

This clonotype was counted once. The V gene is TRBV10-3, the J gene TRBJ2-7; 12 bases align to TRBD1. Unmatched junction bases numbered 5, after V lost 3 bases and J lost 5 bases. The CDR3 is 15 amino acids. CDR1 and CDR2 from the germline V gene are ENHRY and SYGVKD. The CDR3 loop is CAISDGGQGANEQYV. CDR3 coding DNA: TGTGCCATCAGTGATGGGGGACAGGGGGCGAACGAGCAGTACGTC.

The genes are TRBV5-1 and TRBJ2-1; 9 nucleotides match TRBD1. In germline, CDR1 is SGHRS, CDR2 YFSETQ. J gave up 3 bases and V 5 bases, and 6 bases lay outside the gene matches. The CDR3 extends over 15 amino acids. Written as DNA, the CDR3 is TGCGCCAGCAGTGAACCGGGACAGGGCTACAATGAGCAGTTCTTC. As protein: CASSEPGQGYNEQFF.

This clonotype was detected once. The genes are TRBV18 and TRBJ1-6; 8 bases fit TRBD1. Losses at the gene ends were 3 bases for V and 9 bases for J; bases not matched to a gene: 13. Germline V CDR1 and CDR2: KGHSH, LQKENI. The CDR3 totals 17 residues. In DNA form, the CDR3 reads TGTGCCAGCTCACCGGGGGATTTAAGGACAGGGATTTCACCCCTCCACTTT. As protein: CASSPGDLRTGISPLHF. The full variable domain, completed using reference TRBV18 and TRBJ1-6, is NAGVMQNPRHLVRRRGQEARLRCSPMKGHSHVYWYRQLPEEGLKFMVYLQKENIIDESGMPKERFSAEFPKEGPSILRIQQVVRGDSAAYFCASSPGDLRTGISPLHFGNGTRLTVT.

This clonotype was picked up a small number of times. The genes are TRBV7-2 and TRBJ1-5; D remains unclear. CDR3 length equals 13 residues. Germline-derived CDR1 and CDR2 are SGHTA and FQGNSA. Between the trimmed V and J ends, which lost 1 base and 5 bases, there was a span of 6 bases. CDR3: CASSLGRDQPQHF. CDR3 sequence (DNA): TGTGCCAGCAGCTTAGGGAGAGATCAGCCCCAGCATTTT.

The gene calls are TRBV12-3 or TRBV12-4 and TRBJ1-1, with D tentatively TRBD1 (5 bases). The CDR3 is 13 residues long. V was pared by 5 bases and J by 11 bases, with 18 bases between. The CDR3 sequence is CASSGPGRSDAFF. CDR3 coding DNA: TGTGCCAGCAGTGGGCCGGGACGGAGTGATGCTTTCTTT.

The chain links TRBV12-3 or TRBV12-4 to TRBJ1-1, with 10 bases that match TRBD1. The CDR3 sequence is 15 residues long. The junction had 4 bases not matched to a gene; V was cut back by 5 bases and J by 1 base. The CDR3 sequence: CASSPDRGQNTEAFF. In DNA form, the CDR3 reads TGTGCCAGCAGTCCAGACAGGGGGCAGAACACTGAAGCTTTCTTT.

V gene TRBV20-1 combines with J gene TRBJ2-2, with D uncertain. In germline, CDR1 is DFQATT, CDR2 SNEGSKA (reference sequence). Trimming left V 4 bases short and J 3 bases short, with 6 bases between. The CDR3 is 12 amino acids. This chain's CDR3 is CSATTDTGELFF. Written as DNA, the CDR3 is TGCAGTGCTACCACTGACACCGGGGAGCTGTTTTTT.

The chain uses TRBV28 and TRBJ2-5, with 8 bases matching TRBD1. This CDR3 has 16 amino acids. V lost 5 bases and J lost 1; bases outside the gene matches: 9. CDR1 and CDR2 (germline): MDHEN, SYDVKM. In DNA form, the CDR3 reads TGTGCCAGCAGTGACAGGGGCCCTTATCTCCAAGAGACCCAGTACTTC. Translating it yields CASSDRGPYLQETQYF.

The chain joins TRBV5-4 to TRBJ2-1; D gene uncertain. The V gene lost 1 base and the J gene lost 4 bases, with 12 bases spanning the gap. Per germline, CDR1 SGHNT and CDR2 YYREEE (reference sequence). The CDR3 has 15 residues. CDR3 nucleotide sequence: TGTGCCAGCAGCTTGAGTGCCGGGCCTTACAATGAGCAGTTCTTC. It is translated as CASSLSAGPYNEQFF.

The chain combines TRBV14 with TRBJ2-7; the D call may be TRBD1 or TRBD2 (5 bases each). Germline-derived CDR1 and CDR2 are SGHDN and FVKESK. The length of the CDR3 is 15 residues. V lost 4 bases, J lost 2 bases, and 15 bases lay in between. The CDR3 region has the DNA TGTGCCAGCAGCCCCGGGGCAAGGAAGACCTACGAGCAGTACTTC. Protein: CASSPGARKTYEQYF.

This clonotype was detected only once. The V and J genes are TRBV27 and TRBJ2-4; D might be TRBD2 (5 bases). The germline gives CDR1 MNHEY, CDR2 SMNVEV (reference sequence). Trimming removed 4 bases from V and 1 base from J, with 11 bases in between. The CDR3 is 15 residues long. The CDR3: CASSWEYTAKNIQYF. CDR3 DNA sequence: TGTGCCAGCAGTTGGGAGTATACGGCCAAAAACATTCAGTACTTC.

The rearrangement uses TRBV18 and TRBJ2-3; D is ambiguous. There are 13 residues in the CDR3. V lost 2 bases and J 3 bases, leaving 6 bases between the germline ends. CDR1 and CDR2 (germline): KGHSH, LQKENI. The CDR3 DNA is TGTGCCAGCTCACCATCCGGGACAGATACGCAGTATTTT. It encodes CASSPSGTDTQYF.

The V and J genes are TRBV3-1 and TRBJ2-3, with D tentatively TRBD1 or TRBD2 (5 bases each). This CDR3 is built from 16 residues. Germline V lookup: CDR1 LGHDT, CDR2 YNNKEL (reference sequence). Trimming took 3 bases from V and 4 from J, leaving 17 bases between them. The CDR3 DNA follows: TGTGCCAGCAGCCAGGGACCTGACGTAGGAGCAGATACGCAGTATTTT. It codes for CASSQGPDVGADTQYF.

The rearrangement links TRBV30 to TRBJ1-2; no clear D. Trimming took off 0 bases at V and 6 bases at J, with 14 bases between the two ends. This CDR3 is 14 amino acids long. The germline V gene has CDR1 GTSNPN and CDR2 SVGIG (reference sequence). CDR3 sequence (DNA): TGTGCCTGGAGTGTACACTCTGGAGGCAATGGCTACACCTTC. It specifies CAWSVHSGGNGYTF. Full variable domain (outside the CDR3, taken from reference TRBV30 and TRBJ1-2): SQTIHQWPATLVQPVGSPLSLECTVEGTSNPNLYWYRQAAGRGLQLLFYSVGIGQISSEVPQNLSASRPQDRQFILSSKKLLLSDSGFYLCAWSVHSGGNGYTFGSGTRLTVV.

This sequence joins TRBV4-3 and TRBJ2-1; D remains ambiguous. CDR1 and CDR2 from the germline V gene are LGHNA and YSLEER. This CDR3 is built from 14 residues. V was shortened by 0 bases and J by 7 bases, with 10 bases between the two germline ends. CDR3 DNA sequence: TGCGCCAGCAGCCAAGACCCGGTCCGTAATGAGCAGTTCTTC. This gives the protein CASSQDPVRNEQFF.

V usage is TRBV30 and J usage is TRBJ2-5; maybe TRBD1 (5 bases). Germline loops: CDR1 GTSNPN, CDR2 SVGIG (reference sequence). V lost 8 bases and J 5 bases, leaving 18 bases between the germline ends. The CDR3 is 13 residues long. In nucleotides, the CDR3 is TGTGCCATGGAAGGGCAGGGATGGGAGACCCAGTACTTC. Amino acids: CAMEGQGWETQYF. Combining the CDR3 with reference TRBV30 and TRBJ2-5 gives the whole variable domain SQTIHQWPATLVQPVGSPLSLECTVEGTSNPNLYWYRQAAGRGLQLLFYSVGIGQISSEVPQNLSASRPQDRQFILSSKKLLLSDSGFYLCAMEGQGWETQYFGPGTRLLVL.

Only one count was recorded for this clonotype. This chain joins TRBV4-1 and TRBJ2-1; D perhaps matches TRBD2 (5 bases). The CDR3 has 16 residues. The germline V and J ends were trimmed by 1 base and 7 bases, with 17 bases remaining between them. The germline CDR1 and CDR2 sequences are MGHRA and YSYEKL. The CDR3 nucleotides read TGCGCCAGCAGCCAAGGAGGTCGGGATGGATTGAATGAGCAGTTCTTC. Protein product: CASSQGGRDGLNEQFF.

The chain carries TRBV12-3 or TRBV12-4 and TRBJ2-6; D call uncertain. The V and J ends lost 2 bases and 1 base respectively, with 6 bases between them. The CDR3 runs to 15 residues. The CDR3 loop is CASSLSVSGANVLTF. In DNA form, the CDR3 reads TGTGCCAGCAGTTTATCCGTGTCTGGGGCCAACGTCCTGACTTTC.